These 9 T cell receptor beta chains were sequenced from one sample in a study of blood T cell repertoires in COVID-19. Method: immunoSEQ multiplex PCR; TCRdb's copy keeps in-frame clones and lacks some. The sample shows more than 300,000 clones, 88% of them seen only once. The source material was peripheral blood. These receptors came from a woman in her sixties or seventies with COVID-19, enrolled during active disease.

The rearrangement joins TRBV30 to TRBJ1-5; perhaps TRBD1 as D (5 bases). The CDR3 runs 14 residues. Per the germline V gene, CDR1 is GTSNPN and CDR2 is SVGIG (reference sequence). V was trimmed by 1 base and J by 6 bases, leaving 13 bases between them. CDR3 residues: CAWSASGGSQPQHF. Here the CDR3 DNA reads TGTGCCTGGAGTGCCTCGGGGGGTAGTCAGCCCCAGCATTTT.

The chain links TRBV15 to TRBJ2-2; TRBD1 matches 8 bases. CDR3 length: 15 amino acids. J gave up 1 base and V 8 bases, and 6 bases lay outside the gene matches. CDR1 and CDR2 from the germline V gene are LNHNV and YYDKDF (reference sequence). CDR3 amino acids: CATPGQGRNTGELFF. For the CDR3, the DNA is TGTGCCACCCCAGGACAGGGCAGGAACACCGGGGAGCTGTTTTTT.

CDR3: CASGQGGLNNQPQHF. The CDR3 coding sequence is TGTGCCTCCGGACAGGGTGGTCTGAACAATCAGCCCCAGCATTTT. The chain carries TRBV6-5 and TRBJ1-5; 8 bases agree with TRBD1. V shed 11 bases, J shed 3 bases, and the junction held 12 bases outside the gene matches. In germline, CDR1 is MNHEY, CDR2 SVGAGI. The CDR3 is 15 amino acids.

This chain's CDR3 is CASSGHAGDAYEQYF. In nucleotides, the CDR3 is TGTGCCAGCAGTGGGCACGCGGGGGACGCCTACGAGCAGTACTTC. This chain links TRBV2 with TRBJ2-7; 7 bases map to TRBD2. J was trimmed by 2 bases and V by 4 bases; bases with no gene match: 8. This CDR3 region has 15 residues. Germline V gene sequence: CDR1 SNHLY, CDR2 FYNNEI.

Regarding this clone: This CDR3 is also generated by other DNA sequences in the sample. The chain employs TRBV5-8 and TRBJ2-2, with D maybe TRBD1 (5 bases). Trimming took 0 bases from V and 0 from J, leaving 6 bases between them. From germline, CDR1 is SGHTS and CDR2 YDEGEE. The CDR3 loop spans 15 amino acids. The DNA of the CDR3 is TGTGCCAGCAGCTTGGTAGGGGCGAACACCGGGGAGCTGTTTTTT. It yields the protein CASSLVGANTGELFF.

The V call is TRBV19, the J call TRBJ1-1; the D gene is possibly TRBD1 (5 bases). CDR3 length equals 13 residues. The germline V and J ends were trimmed by 3 bases and 4 bases, with 9 bases remaining between them. Germline V lookup: CDR1 LNHDA, CDR2 SQIVND (reference sequence). The chain's CDR3 is CASSILRGTEAFF. The CDR3 coding sequence is TGTGCCAGTAGTATCCTAAGGGGCACTGAAGCTTTCTTT.

CDR3 nucleotides: TGTGCCAGCAGCTTAAAAGGATGGGCTTTAGGCACCAGCACAGATACGCAGTATTTT. Translating gives CASSLKGWALGTSTDTQYF. The rearrangement joins TRBV7-3 to TRBJ2-3; D unclear. This CDR3 has 19 amino acids. V was trimmed by 1 base and J by 0 bases, leaving 20 bases between them. Germline V gene data show CDR1 as SGHTA and CDR2 as FQGTGA.

This chain links TRBV6-4 with TRBJ2-4; D may be TRBD2 (5 bases). Trimming left V 5 bases short and J 4 bases short, with 9 bases between. The V gene's germline CDR1 is MRHNA and CDR2 SNTAGT. This CDR3 region has 13 residues. The CDR3 is CASSPGIKNIQYF. The CDR3 nucleotides are TGTGCCAGCAGTCCGGGAATAAAAAACATTCAGTACTTC.

This chain links TRBV24-1 with TRBJ1-2, with 10 positions matching TRBD1. J was trimmed by 3 bases and V by 9 bases; bases with no gene match: 3. CDR1 is KGHDR and CDR2 is SFDVKD in the germline V gene. The CDR3 has 13 amino acids. CDR3 region: CATGGTGDYGYTF. CDR3 coding DNA: TGTGCCACCGGTGGGACAGGGGACTATGGCTACACCTTC.